Listed below are T cell receptor beta chains from one sample, sequenced in a study of beta chain features in type 1 diabetes. The table came from immunoSEQ multiplex PCR; TCRdb's copy has only in-frame clones and leaves some out. The data show roughly 700,000 clones, with 13% seen just once and approximately 0.021% held by the top ten. Input material: naive CD4+ T cells from blood. Receptors were obtained from a man younger than 35 with type 1 diabetes. CDR3s include the opening cysteine and the closing phenylalanine or tryptophan. Each record gives: V gene, D gene, clone size, J gene, CDR3 DNA, CDR3 protein. The D gene is left open where the match is weak. Rows may omit the clone size; those that give it use once, few, many or a size class.

V: TRBV7-2; D: NA; size: NA; J: TRBJ2-1; DNA: TGTGCCAGCAGCTTATTGCCCGACAATGAGCAGTTCTTC; CDR3: CASSLLPDNEQFF
V: TRBV5-1; D: NA; size: few; J: TRBJ1-5; DNA: TGCGCCAGCAGCCCTGGAGTCACAGAAGGACAGCCCCAGCATTTT; CDR3: CASSPGVTEGQPQHF
V: TRBV6-5; D: NA; size: once; J: TRBJ1-1; DNA: TGTGCCAGCAGTTATGGCGAAGACACTGAAGCTTTCTTT; CDR3: CASSYGEDTEAFF
V: TRBV7-9; D: NA; size: NA; J: TRBJ1-5; DNA: TGTGCCAGCAGCTTAGACCCTTTAGACATCAATCAGCCCCAGCATTTT; CDR3: CASSLDPLDINQPQHF
V: TRBV5-1; D: NA; size: once; J: TRBJ2-3; DNA: TGCGCCAGCACCGACCAGGTAGTGGGCACAGATACGCAGTATTTT; CDR3: CASTDQVVGTDTQYF
V: TRBV29-1; D: NA; size: NA; J: TRBJ2-6; DNA: TGCAGCGTTATTTCTGGGGCCAACGTCCTGACTTTC; CDR3: CSVISGANVLTF
V: TRBV28; D: NA; size: NA; J: TRBJ2-2; DNA: TGTGCCAGCAAGGGCTGGGGGGCGAACACCGGGGAGCTGTTTTTT; CDR3: CASKGWGANTGELFF
V: TRBV30; D: NA; size: NA; J: TRBJ1-4; DNA: TGTGCCTGGAGTGTACAACAGAATGAAAAACTGTTTTTT; CDR3: CAWSVQQNEKLFF
V: TRBV28; D: TRBD2; size: few; J: TRBJ2-2; DNA: TGTGCCAGCACCAGCGGGGGGGTATACCTGAACACCGGGGAGCTGTTTTTT; CDR3: CASTSGGVYLNTGELFF
V: TRBV25-1; D: TRBD1; size: NA; J: TRBJ1-6; DNA: TGTGCCAGCAGTGAATATCTCGGGACAGGGTCACCCCTCCACTTT; CDR3: CASSEYLGTGSPLHF
V: TRBV21-1; D: NA; size: NA; J: TRBJ1-5; DNA: TGTGCCAGCAGCAAAGTTTCAGGGGCCGACAATCAGCCCCAGCATTTT; CDR3: CASSKVSGADNQPQHF
V: TRBV6-1; D: NA; size: NA; J: TRBJ2-7; DNA: TGTGCCAGCAGTTTCTTAGACAACTACGAGCAGTACTTC; CDR3: CASSFLDNYEQYF
V: TRBV5-6; D: TRBD1; size: NA; J: TRBJ1-6; DNA: TGTGCCAGCAGTCCCCGGACAGGGGGAATTAATTCACCCCTCCACTTT; CDR3: CASSPRTGGINSPLHF
V: TRBV7-9; D: NA; size: NA; J: TRBJ1-1; DNA: TGTGCCAGCAGCGTAAAAGCGGCCTTAGTCGGGACTGAAGCTTTCTTT; CDR3: CASSVKAALVGTEAFF
V: TRBV20-1; D: NA; size: few; J: TRBJ1-2; DNA: TGCAGTGCTAAAGGGTTGGGTGGCTACACCTTC; CDR3: CSAKGLGGYTF
V: TRBV27; D: TRBD1; size: few; J: TRBJ1-5; DNA: TGTGCCAGCAGTACGGACAGGGTGGATCAGCCCCAGCATTTT; CDR3: CASSTDRVDQPQHF
V: TRBV15; D: NA; size: few; J: TRBJ1-6; DNA: TGTGCCACCAGCAGAGATGGGCAGCCCCATAGGGCCCTCCACTTT; CDR3: CATSRDGQPHRALHF
V: TRBV15; D: NA; size: once; J: TRBJ1-2; DNA: TGTGCCACCAGCAGAGATATGGGCTTTGGCTACACCTTC; CDR3: CATSRDMGFGYTF
V: TRBV11-3; D: TRBD1; size: few; J: TRBJ2-4; DNA: TGTGCCAGCAGCCCCTACTGGACAGGGCGCGAGGGAAACATTCAGTACTTC; CDR3: CASSPYWTGREGNIQYF
V: TRBV28; D: TRBD1; size: NA; J: TRBJ2-7; DNA: TGTGCCAGCAGTTTGCCGGGGACAGGGGCCTACGAGCAGTACTTC; CDR3: CASSLPGTGAYEQYF
V: TRBV5-1; D: NA; size: NA; J: TRBJ2-7; DNA: TGCGCCAGCAGCTTGGGGCAAAACTACGAGCAGTACTTC; CDR3: CASSLGQNYEQYF
V: TRBV5-1; D: TRBD1; size: few; J: TRBJ1-6; DNA: TGCGCCAGCAGCTTGACTCCAGGGGGCAATTCACCCCTCCACTTT; CDR3: CASSLTPGGNSPLHF
V: TRBV4-1; D: NA; size: NA; J: TRBJ2-1; DNA: TGCGCCAGCAGCCGCTGGACTATGCCAGCTACCTACAATGAGCAGTTCTTC; CDR3: CASSRWTMPATYNEQFF
V: TRBV27; D: NA; size: few; J: TRBJ2-7; DNA: TGTGCCAGCCGAGAGGCCCCGCAGGGTTTTTACGAGCAGTACTTC; CDR3: CASREAPQGFYEQYF
V: TRBV10-3; D: TRBD1; size: few; J: TRBJ2-7; DNA: TGTGCCATCAGTCGCTTCAGGGGGCCTAACTACGAGCAGTACTTC; CDR3: CAISRFRGPNYEQYF
V: TRBV15; D: TRBD1; size: few; J: TRBJ1-4; DNA: TGTGCCACCAGCAGAGGTCTCGGGACAGGACCTACGAGGGGTAATGAAAAACTGTTTTTT; CDR3: CATSRGLGTGPTRGNEKLFF
V: TRBV28; D: NA; size: few; J: TRBJ1-5; DNA: TGTGCCAGCAATTTTCAGCCCCAGCATTTT; CDR3: CASNFQPQHF
V: TRBV6-4; D: NA; size: few; J: TRBJ2-2; DNA: TGTCCCGGGCAGATCAACACCGGGGAGCTGTTTTTT; CDR3: CPGQINTGELFF
V: TRBV19; D: NA; size: NA; J: TRBJ1-1; DNA: TGTGCCAGTAGTATTCGGGAAAACACTGAAGCTTTCTTT; CDR3: CASSIRENTEAFF
V: TRBV29-1; D: TRBD1; size: few; J: TRBJ1-3; DNA: TGCAGCGGTATGGGACAGGGTGGAAACACCATATATTTT; CDR3: CSGMGQGGNTIYF
V: TRBV2; D: NA; size: NA; J: TRBJ1-5; DNA: TGTGCCAGCAGGTCTGAGGTTGCCAATCAGCCCCAGCATTTT; CDR3: CASRSEVANQPQHF
V: TRBV11-2; D: TRBD1; size: NA; J: TRBJ2-5; DNA: TGTGCCAGCAGCTTAGCCTTTCGACAGGGGGCCGGCAAGGCCCAGTACTTC; CDR3: CASSLAFRQGAGKAQYF
V: TRBV10-3; D: NA; size: few; J: TRBJ1-6; DNA: TGTGCCATCAGTGAGAGTAGTGGGCGGGATTCACCCCTCCACTTT; CDR3: CAISESSGRDSPLHF
V: TRBV7-6; D: TRBD2; size: NA; J: TRBJ2-3; DNA: TGTGCCAGCAGCGCGCGGGGGAGCACAGATACGCAGTATTTT; CDR3: CASSARGSTDTQYF
V: TRBV9; D: NA; size: few; J: TRBJ2-1; DNA: TGTGCCAGCAGCGTAGGGGGTAGTTACAATGAGCAGTTCTTC; CDR3: CASSVGGSYNEQFF
V: TRBV9; D: NA; size: few; J: TRBJ2-3; DNA: TGTGCCAGCAGCGTAAAAGGAGATACGCAGTATTTT; CDR3: CASSVKGDTQYF
V: TRBV28; D: TRBD1; size: NA; J: TRBJ1-5; DNA: TGTGCCAGCAGTACAGGGGTTCAGCCCCAGCATTTT; CDR3: CASSTGVQPQHF
V: TRBV19; D: NA; size: NA; J: TRBJ1-1; DNA: TGTGCCAGTAGTATCCGGGGGGACACTGAAGCTTTCTTT; CDR3: CASSIRGDTEAFF
V: TRBV19; D: NA; size: NA; J: TRBJ2-5; DNA: TGTGCCAGTAGCGTGCGGGGTCAAGAGACCCAGTACTTC; CDR3: CASSVRGQETQYF
V: TRBV4-1; D: NA; size: few; J: TRBJ1-1; DNA: TGCGCCAGCAGCCAAGATAGGGGGACCGAAGCTTTCTTT; CDR3: CASSQDRGTEAFF
V: TRBV19; D: TRBD1; size: few; J: TRBJ2-2; DNA: TGTGCCAGTAGTACAGGGGGCGATGCCGGGGAGCTGTTTTTT; CDR3: CASSTGGDAGELFF
V: TRBV4-1; D: TRBD2; size: NA; J: TRBJ2-1; DNA: TGCGCCAGCAGCCACCCACTAGCGGGGTATGAGCAGTTCTTC; CDR3: CASSHPLAGYEQFF
V: TRBV5-1; D: NA; size: few; J: TRBJ2-3; DNA: TGCGCCAGCAGCTTGGGGCTCACCATGGAGGCCACAGATACGCAGTATTTT; CDR3: CASSLGLTMEATDTQYF
V: TRBV28; D: NA; size: NA; J: TRBJ1-2; DNA: TGTGCCAGCAGTTTAGGTAGTACTGGCTACACCTTC; CDR3: CASSLGSTGYTF
V: TRBV5-1; D: NA; size: NA; J: TRBJ2-5; DNA: TGCGCCAGCAGCTCCGGGACGGATCAAGAGACCCAGTACTTC; CDR3: CASSSGTDQETQYF
V: TRBV6-5; D: NA; size: NA; J: TRBJ2-7; DNA: TGTGCCAGCAGTTACCCGACAGCTCGCGAGCAGTACTTC; CDR3: CASSYPTAREQYF
V: TRBV7-2; D: TRBD1; size: few; J: TRBJ2-6; DNA: TGTGCCAGCAGCTTAGTAGGGGGCCCCTCTGGGGCCAACGTCCTGACTTTC; CDR3: CASSLVGGPSGANVLTF
V: TRBV5-1; D: NA; size: few; J: TRBJ2-7; DNA: TGCGCCAGCAGCTTTGCAACAGGGGGGGCCTACGAGCAGTACTTC; CDR3: CASSFATGGAYEQYF
V: TRBV27; D: TRBD1; size: NA; J: TRBJ1-6; DNA: TGTGCCAGCACCCAGACAGGGTCTAATTCACCCCTCCACTTT; CDR3: CASTQTGSNSPLHF